This is a list of T cell receptor beta chains from one sample in a study of T cell responses to AZD1222 COVID-19 vaccine. Clones were sequenced by immunoSEQ multiplex PCR, and TCRdb holds only the in-frame ones, with some missing. The sample holds under 95,000 clones, 70% to 90% seen once. Specimen: peripheral blood, collected on day 0 of AZD1222 vaccination. These receptors all come from an adult in good health. CDR3s include the opening cysteine and the closing phenylalanine or tryptophan. D genes are given only for firm matches. Not all rows give a size; the values are once, few, many and, for expanded clones, a class.

j_call | clone_size | d_call | v_call | cdr3_nt | cdr3_aa
TRBJ2-3 | once | . | TRBV6-5 | TGTGCCAGCAGTTTGTCTGATACGCAGTATTTT | CASSLSDTQYF
TRBJ2-3 | . | . | TRBV5-1 | TGCGCCAGCCTTCTCCGCGGTAGGAGCACAGATACGCAGTATTTT | CASLLRGRSTDTQYF
TRBJ2-3 | . | . | TRBV7-2 | TGTGCCAGCAGCTTAGACAAGGTCCCGGGAACAGATACGCAGTATTTT | CASSLDKVPGTDTQYF
TRBJ2-3 | . | . | TRBV9 | TGTGCCAGCAGCGACCCACAGGACTACACAGATACGCAGTATTTT | CASSDPQDYTDTQYF
TRBJ2-1 | . | TRBD2 | TRBV9 | TGTGCCAGCAGCGGTCAGGGGTCCCTAGCGGGCCCCTACAATGAGCAGTTCTTC | CASSGQGSLAGPYNEQFF
TRBJ1-2 | once | TRBD1 | TRBV5-6 | TGTGCCAGCAGCTCCGGGACAGGGTTCGCTAACTATGGCTACACCTTC | CASSSGTGFANYGYTF
TRBJ1-2 | . | TRBD1 | TRBV27 | TGTGCCAGCAGTTCCAACCGGGACAGGGGGGCAAACTATGGCTACACCTTC | CASSSNRDRGANYGYTF
TRBJ2-3 | . | . | TRBV10-3 | TGTGCCATCAGGTTGGGGGAGAGCACAGATACGCAGTATTTT | CAIRLGESTDTQYF
TRBJ1-1 | . | TRBD1 | TRBV28 | TGTGCCAGCAGTTTAGAGGGGGCGGTCACTGAAGCTTTCTTT | CASSLEGAVTEAFF
TRBJ2-7 | . | . | TRBV30 | TGTGCCTGGAGTGTACAATGGGAGAGCTCCTACGAGCAGTACTTC | CAWSVQWESSYEQYF
TRBJ2-1 | . | TRBD1 | TRBV2 | TGTGCCAGCCTCCCTGGGACAGCCAACAATGAGCAGTTCTTC | CASLPGTANNEQFF
TRBJ2-3 | . | TRBD1 | TRBV29-1 | TGCAGCGTGGCCGGGACAGGGGGCACAGATACGCAGTATTTT | CSVAGTGGTDTQYF
TRBJ2-1 | . | TRBD2 | TRBV29-1 | TGCAGCGTTGAAGATCGCCTAGCGGGAGATGAGCAGTTCTTC | CSVEDRLAGDEQFF
TRBJ1-2 | . | TRBD1 | TRBV3-1/TRBV3-2 | TGTGCCAGCAGCCCAGCGGACAGGGGACGACGAGGCTACACCTTC | CASSPADRGRRGYTF
TRBJ1-1 | . | . | TRBV5-4 | TGTGTCATGGGTACTGAAGCTTTCTTT | CVMGTEAFF
TRBJ1-2 | few | TRBD1 | TRBV15 | TGTGCCACCAGCAGAGGCGGACAGGGGGATGGCTACACCTTC | CATSRGGQGDGYTF
TRBJ1-2 | . | . | TRBV6-1 | TGTGCCAGCAGTGAAGATATTTCAGGGGATAGGGTCTATGGCTACACCTTC | CASSEDISGDRVYGYTF
TRBJ2-3 | . | . | TRBV6-6 | TGTGCCAGCCTAGCGAGCACAGATACGCAGTATTTT | CASLASTDTQYF
TRBJ2-7 | once | . | TRBV6-6 | TGTGCCAGCACCCATAGCGAGAGCTCCTACGAGCAGTACTTC | CASTHSESSYEQYF
TRBJ1-1 | . | . | TRBV19 | TGTGCCAGTAGTATTTCATTGGGTAGTGAAGCTTTCTTT | CASSISLGSEAFF
TRBJ2-1 | . | . | TRBV7-2 | TGTGCCAGCAGCTCCGTCGGGACGCACAATGAGCAGTTCTTC | CASSSVGTHNEQFF
TRBJ2-2 | once | . | TRBV5-1 | TGCGCCAGCAGCTTGTTCGGGAGAGGGGAGCTGTTTTTT | CASSLFGRGELFF
TRBJ2-1 | . | TRBD1 | TRBV7-6 | TGTGCCAGCAGCTCGTCGACCCTCCAGACAGGGCCCTACAATGAGCAGTTCTTC | CASSSSTLQTGPYNEQFF
TRBJ2-1 | . | . | TRBV11-3 | TGTGCCAGCAGTAAGACAGGTTACAATGAGCAGTTCTTC | CASSKTGYNEQFF
TRBJ2-6 | . | TRBD1 | TRBV3-1/TRBV3-2 | TGTGCCAGCAGCCGAGAAGACCAGGGGGCGGCTGGGGCCAACGTCCTGACTTTC | CASSREDQGAAGANVLTF
TRBJ1-4 | . | . | TRBV6-1 | TGTGCCAGCAGTGAATTCACAGGTGCAACTAATGAAAAACTGTTTTTT | CASSEFTGATNEKLFF
TRBJ2-7 | . | . | TRBV13 | TGTGCCAGCAGCTTATTTTCGGGGCCCTACGAGCAGTACTTC | CASSLFSGPYEQYF
TRBJ2-5 | . | TRBD2 | TRBV4-1 | TGCGCCAGCAGCCTGGTAGCGGGGGGGGAGACCCAGTACTTC | CASSLVAGGETQYF
TRBJ2-7 | once | TRBD1 | TRBV13 | TGTGCCAGCAGCTCGGATATGGACAGGGGTCCCCACGAGCAGTACTTC | CASSSDMDRGPHEQYF
TRBJ2-4 | few | . | TRBV6-2/TRBV6-3 | TGTGCCAGCAGTCCGGCGGGAGCCAAAAACATTCAGTACTTC | CASSPAGAKNIQYF
TRBJ1-1 | . | . | TRBV25-1 | TGTGCCAGCAGTGCCCACGGGGTAAACACTGAAGCTTTCTTT | CASSAHGVNTEAFF
TRBJ1-5 | once | . | TRBV24-1 | TGTGCCACCAGTGATTCGAATCAGCCCCAGCATTTT | CATSDSNQPQHF
TRBJ2-3 | . | TRBD1 | TRBV12-5 | TGTGCTAGTGGTTTGACCGGGACAGGGTTAACAGATACGCAGTATTTT | CASGLTGTGLTDTQYF
TRBJ2-7 | . | . | TRBV6-6 | TGTGCCACCCAGGACTTCTCACAGTACGAGCAGTACTTC | CATQDFSQYEQYF
TRBJ1-2 | . | . | TRBV12-3/TRBV12-4 | TGTGCCAGCAGTTTGGCCCCTCTTAGTGGCTACACCTTC | CASSLAPLSGYTF
TRBJ1-3 | . | . | TRBV11-2 | TGTGCCAGTCGGGGGTACGGAAACACCATATATTTT | CASRGYGNTIYF
TRBJ2-3 | . | TRBD1 | TRBV18 | TGTGCCAGCTCCCGGACAGGGGGCACAGATACGCAGTATTTT | CASSRTGGTDTQYF
TRBJ2-7 | few | . | TRBV19 | TGTGCCAGTAGTACCAACCCGGGTCGGGGAGTCTACGAGCAGTACTTC | CASSTNPGRGVYEQYF
TRBJ2-1 | . | . | TRBV4-3 | TGCGCCAGCAGCCAAGAAGGAAAAGCTAGCAATGAGCAGTTCTTC | CASSQEGKASNEQFF
TRBJ2-5 | . | . | TRBV18 | TGTGCCAGCTCACCACCAGGGGCGGCAGAGACCCAGTACTTC | CASSPPGAAETQYF
TRBJ2-7 | . | TRBD1 | TRBV29-1 | TGCAGCGTTGAAGTTGGGACAGGGACCTACGAGCAGTACTTC | CSVEVGTGTYEQYF
TRBJ1-1 | . | . | TRBV3-1/TRBV3-2 | TGTGCCAGCAGCCAAACCGGGACTTGGGGGACTGAAGCTTTCTTT | CASSQTGTWGTEAFF
TRBJ2-7 | . | TRBD2 | TRBV7-2 | TGTGCCAGCAGCGCTACACTAGCGGGGACGCACTTC | CASSATLAGTHF
TRBJ1-1 | . | TRBD1 | TRBV18 | TGTGCCAGCTCAGCCACAGGGGTCGACACTGAAGCTTTCTTT | CASSATGVDTEAFF
TRBJ2-3 | once | . | TRBV24-1 | TGTGCCACCAGTGATTGGAGTCTGCGGGACAACACAGATACGCAGTATTTT | CATSDWSLRDNTDTQYF
TRBJ1-6 | . | TRBD1 | TRBV11-2 | TGTGCCAGCAGCCCACCGGGTATGGGACAGGGCGTATCACCCCTCCACTTT | CASSPPGMGQGVSPLHF
TRBJ2-5 | few | . | TRBV28 | TGTGCCAGCAGTTTCGAGGCGGGACGGCAGGAGACCCAGTACTTC | CASSFEAGRQETQYF
TRBJ2-5 | once | . | TRBV7-2 | TGTGCCAGCAGCATCGGCGATCGAGGGACCCAGTACTTC | CASSIGDRGTQYF
TRBJ1-2 | . | . | TRBV12-5 | TGTGCTAGTGGTTTGCAGGGGTTAAGCTATGGCTACACCTTC | CASGLQGLSYGYTF